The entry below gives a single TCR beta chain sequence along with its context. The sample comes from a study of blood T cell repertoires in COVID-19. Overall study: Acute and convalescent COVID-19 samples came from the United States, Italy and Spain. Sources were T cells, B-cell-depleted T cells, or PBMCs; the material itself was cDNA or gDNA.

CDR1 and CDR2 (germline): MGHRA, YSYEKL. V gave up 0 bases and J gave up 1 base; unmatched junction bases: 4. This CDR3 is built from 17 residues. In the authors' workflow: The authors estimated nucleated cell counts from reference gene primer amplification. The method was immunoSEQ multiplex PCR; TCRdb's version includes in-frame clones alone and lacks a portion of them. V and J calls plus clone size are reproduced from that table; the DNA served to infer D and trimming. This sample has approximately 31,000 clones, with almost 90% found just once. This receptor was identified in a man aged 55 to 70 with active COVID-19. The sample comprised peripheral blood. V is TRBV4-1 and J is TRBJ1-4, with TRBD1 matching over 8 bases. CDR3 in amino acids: CASSQDAGGVTNEKLFF. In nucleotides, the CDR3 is TGCGCCAGCAGCCAAGACGCAGGGGGCGTAACTAATGAAAAACTGTTTTTT.